This T cell receptor beta chain was found in a study of blood T cell repertoires in COVID-19. Background on the study: From T cells, B-cell-depleted T cells, or PBMCs came the material, which was cDNA or gDNA.

V shed 2 bases and J shed 4 bases, with 6 bases lying between them. The CDR3 runs 13 residues. Germline assignment: CDR1 SGHNT and CDR2 YENEEA. The protocol was immunoSEQ multiplex PCR, while the TCRdb copy is restricted to in-frame clones and leaves out a portion. Of over 150,000 clones listed, under 90% are singletons. The V call is TRBV11-3, the J call TRBJ2-1; no clear D. This sequence was found in a man aged 50 or older who had recovered from COVID-19. Material: PBMCs or T cells enriched from blood (not recorded which). The CDR3: CASSLRRYNEQFF. The CDR3 region has the DNA TGTGCCAGCAGCTTAAGGCGGTACAATGAGCAGTTCTTC.